This is a list of T cell receptor beta chains from one sample in a study of blood T cell repertoires in COVID-19. TCRdb keeps only in-frame clones here, not all; method: immunoSEQ multiplex PCR. The repertoire has tens of thousands of clones, approximately 89% of them found once; the top ten carry about 2.5%. Sequences were obtained from peripheral blood. The receptors shown here come from a man over 45 with acute or convalescent COVID-19. Each CDR3 is given with its conserved first and last residue. A D gene is named only where the DNA matches it firmly. Only some rows state a clone size, as once, few, many or a class for expanded clones.

clone size: -
V gene: TRBV4-2
J gene: TRBJ1-2
D gene: -
CDR3 DNA: TGTGCCAGCAGCCAAGATTCGAGGGTAGGCTACACCTTC
CDR3 protein: CASSQDSRVGYTF

clone size: -
V gene: TRBV19
J gene: TRBJ2-3
D gene: TRBD1
CDR3 DNA: TGTGCCAGTAGTAGGGACAGGGAAGCAGATACGCAGTATTTT
CDR3 protein: CASSRDREADTQYF

clone size: -
V gene: TRBV28
J gene: TRBJ2-7
D gene: -
CDR3 DNA: TGTGCCAGCAGACTCACAGGGGGGGCAGCGCAGGGAAGCTCCTACGAGCAGTACTTC
CDR3 protein: CASRLTGGAAQGSSYEQYF

clone size: -
V gene: TRBV21-1
J gene: TRBJ1-5
D gene: -
CDR3 DNA: TGTGCCAGCAGCAAAGACTACGGCAATCAGCCCCAGCATTTT
CDR3 protein: CASSKDYGNQPQHF

clone size: once
V gene: TRBV30
J gene: TRBJ1-6
D gene: -
CDR3 DNA: TGTGCCTGGAGTGCGCTTTGGACAGAGAATTCACCCCTCCACTTT
CDR3 protein: CAWSALWTENSPLHF

clone size: -
V gene: TRBV5-6
J gene: TRBJ2-7
D gene: TRBD2
CDR3 DNA: TGTGCCAGCAGCCTATGGACTAGCGGGAGGGCCGCCGAGCAGTACTTC
CDR3 protein: CASSLWTSGRAAEQYF

clone size: -
V gene: TRBV9
J gene: TRBJ2-1
D gene: TRBD2
CDR3 DNA: TGTGCCAGCAGCGTGGGACTAGCGGGAGGGGCTGAGCAGTTCTTC
CDR3 protein: CASSVGLAGGAEQFF

clone size: -
V gene: TRBV20-1
J gene: TRBJ2-1
D gene: -
CDR3 DNA: TGCAGTGCTAGTTTCGGGGGGCGGTACAATGAGCAGTTCTTC
CDR3 protein: CSASFGGRYNEQFF

clone size: once
V gene: TRBV4-1
J gene: TRBJ1-3
D gene: TRBD1
CDR3 DNA: TGCGCCAGCAGCCAAGCCCGGACAGGGGGTGCGACTGGAAACACCATATATTTT
CDR3 protein: CASSQARTGGATGNTIYF

clone size: -
V gene: TRBV9
J gene: TRBJ1-4
D gene: TRBD1
CDR3 DNA: TGTGCCAGCAGCCCCCGAGGGGGCGATGAAAAACTGTTTTTT
CDR3 protein: CASSPRGGDEKLFF

clone size: -
V gene: TRBV7-9
J gene: TRBJ2-5
D gene: TRBD2
CDR3 DNA: TGTGCCAGCATGCGGGGGGGGCTTGAGACCCAGTACTTC
CDR3 protein: CASMRGGLETQYF

clone size: once
V gene: TRBV7-9
J gene: TRBJ1-6
D gene: TRBD1
CDR3 DNA: TGTGCCAGCAGCTTATGGGTGGGGACAGGGGACTCACCCCTCCACTTT
CDR3 protein: CASSLWVGTGDSPLHF

clone size: -
V gene: TRBV2
J gene: TRBJ2-1
D gene: TRBD1
CDR3 DNA: TGTGCCAGCAAGGACCGGGACAGGGGTGTCGATGAGCAGTTCTTC
CDR3 protein: CASKDRDRGVDEQFF

clone size: few
V gene: TRBV7-9
J gene: TRBJ2-1
D gene: -
CDR3 DNA: TGTGCCAGCAGCTTAACCCCAAACAGGGACAATGAGCAGTTCTTC
CDR3 protein: CASSLTPNRDNEQFF

clone size: once
V gene: TRBV18
J gene: TRBJ2-7
D gene: TRBD1
CDR3 DNA: TGTGCCAGCTCAAAACCGGACAGGGGAATCAACGAGCAGTACTTC
CDR3 protein: CASSKPDRGINEQYF

clone size: once
V gene: TRBV4-3
J gene: TRBJ1-1
D gene: -
CDR3 DNA: TGCGCCAGCAGCCAAGATTTGGTGAGACTAGTGGGATTCCAAGCTTTCTTT
CDR3 protein: CASSQDLVRLVGFQAFF

clone size: -
V gene: TRBV7-3
J gene: TRBJ2-3
D gene: -
CDR3 DNA: TGTGCCAGCAGCCTAACCGGGCAGGGGTCTTCGGCAGATACGCAGTATTTT
CDR3 protein: CASSLTGQGSSADTQYF

clone size: -
V gene: TRBV24-1
J gene: TRBJ1-5
D gene: TRBD1
CDR3 DNA: TGTGCCACCAGTGACCCATCAGGGGGAAGCAATCAGCCCCAGCATTTT
CDR3 protein: CATSDPSGGSNQPQHF

clone size: -
V gene: TRBV5-1
J gene: TRBJ2-5
D gene: TRBD1
CDR3 DNA: TGCGCCAGCACTGACCTCACCGGGACAGGGGAGGAGACCCAGTACTTC
CDR3 protein: CASTDLTGTGEETQYF

clone size: -
V gene: TRBV5-6
J gene: TRBJ2-1
D gene: TRBD1
CDR3 DNA: TGTGCCAGCAGCTTGGTGGCAGGGGGCAATGAGCAGTTCTTC
CDR3 protein: CASSLVAGGNEQFF

clone size: -
V gene: TRBV14
J gene: TRBJ1-1
D gene: -
CDR3 DNA: TGTGCCAGCAGCCAAGGGATGGCCAGGGGTGCTGAAGCTTTCTTT
CDR3 protein: CASSQGMARGAEAFF

clone size: -
V gene: TRBV7-2
J gene: TRBJ2-7
D gene: TRBD2
CDR3 DNA: TGTGCCAGCAGCTTAAGGGGCGGGAGTGGCCTCGAGCAGTACTTC
CDR3 protein: CASSLRGGSGLEQYF

clone size: -
V gene: TRBV19
J gene: TRBJ1-2
D gene: -
CDR3 DNA: TGTGCCAGTAGTATTTCGCATGACATTTACTATGGCTACACCTTC
CDR3 protein: CASSISHDIYYGYTF

clone size: few
V gene: TRBV5-4
J gene: TRBJ1-2
D gene: -
CDR3 DNA: TGTGCCAGCAGCTTGTTACAGGGAGGCTACACCTTC
CDR3 protein: CASSLLQGGYTF

clone size: -
V gene: TRBV18
J gene: TRBJ2-3
D gene: -
CDR3 DNA: TGTGCCAGCTCACCACCAGGGGCCCGCATCACAGATACGCAGTATTTT
CDR3 protein: CASSPPGARITDTQYF

clone size: once
V gene: TRBV7-9
J gene: TRBJ1-1
D gene: -
CDR3 DNA: TGTGCCAAAACGACAGTCACTGAAGCTTTCTTT
CDR3 protein: CAKTTVTEAFF

clone size: few
V gene: TRBV4-1
J gene: TRBJ2-2
D gene: -
CDR3 DNA: TGCGCCAGCAGCCGCCTTACAGGAAACACCGGGGAGCTGTTTTTT
CDR3 protein: CASSRLTGNTGELFF

clone size: -
V gene: TRBV9
J gene: TRBJ2-3
D gene: -
CDR3 DNA: TGTGCCAGCAGCGTAGACGGAGGGCCCACAGATACGCAGTATTTT
CDR3 protein: CASSVDGGPTDTQYF

clone size: -
V gene: TRBV5-5
J gene: TRBJ2-1
D gene: TRBD2
CDR3 DNA: TGTGCCAGCAGCTTGTCGGGACTAGCGTACCAATCCTTCAATGAGCAGTTCTTC
CDR3 protein: CASSLSGLAYQSFNEQFF

clone size: -
V gene: TRBV3-1/TRBV3-2
J gene: TRBJ2-1
D gene: -
CDR3 DNA: TGTGCCAGCAGCAAGGTCGACCTAGCCCTCAATGAGCAGTTCTTC
CDR3 protein: CASSKVDLALNEQFF

clone size: -
V gene: TRBV5-6
J gene: TRBJ2-3
D gene: TRBD1
CDR3 DNA: TGTGCCAGCAGCTTGGCGGACAGGGGCGCAGATACGCAGTATTTT
CDR3 protein: CASSLADRGADTQYF

clone size: -
V gene: TRBV19
J gene: TRBJ2-1
D gene: -
CDR3 DNA: TGTGCCAGTAGTATTGCCGGGGATCGAGTGGTATTCTTC
CDR3 protein: CASSIAGDRVVFF

clone size: -
V gene: TRBV28
J gene: TRBJ1-4
D gene: -
CDR3 DNA: TGTGCCAGCACTCCTGGCGGAACTAATGAAAAACTGTTTTTT
CDR3 protein: CASTPGGTNEKLFF

clone size: -
V gene: TRBV7-9
J gene: TRBJ1-2
D gene: TRBD1
CDR3 DNA: TGTGCCAGCAACATAGATCGGGACAGTCTCCAGTATGGCTACACCTTC
CDR3 protein: CASNIDRDSLQYGYTF

clone size: -
V gene: TRBV6-5
J gene: TRBJ1-2
D gene: TRBD1
CDR3 DNA: TGTGCCAGCAGTATTAATGACAGGGGCTATGGCTACACCTTC
CDR3 protein: CASSINDRGYGYTF

clone size: -
V gene: TRBV9
J gene: TRBJ2-3
D gene: TRBD1
CDR3 DNA: TGTGCCAGCAGCCCCCAGGGGGCGACAGATACGCAGTATTTT
CDR3 protein: CASSPQGATDTQYF

clone size: -
V gene: TRBV15
J gene: TRBJ1-2
D gene: -
CDR3 DNA: TGTGCCACCAGCAGTCACAGGGAGCGCGGCTACACCTTC
CDR3 protein: CATSSHRERGYTF

clone size: -
V gene: TRBV19
J gene: TRBJ2-6
D gene: -
CDR3 DNA: TGTGCCAGTAAGAAGGAGGGCTCTGGGGCCAACGTCCTGACTTTC
CDR3 protein: CASKKEGSGANVLTF

clone size: -
V gene: TRBV30
J gene: TRBJ2-1
D gene: -
CDR3 DNA: TGTGCCTGGAACAGGGAGAATGAGCAGTTCTTC
CDR3 protein: CAWNRENEQFF

clone size: -
V gene: TRBV7-2
J gene: TRBJ1-6
D gene: -
CDR3 DNA: TGTGCCAGCAGCTTAGCGTCACAGGGCCGGTCACCCCTCCACTTT
CDR3 protein: CASSLASQGRSPLHF

clone size: -
V gene: TRBV11-2
J gene: TRBJ2-2
D gene: TRBD2
CDR3 DNA: TGTGCCAGCCGGGGATTTGGACTAGCGGGCACCGGGGAGCTGTTTTTT
CDR3 protein: CASRGFGLAGTGELFF

clone size: -
V gene: TRBV7-3
J gene: TRBJ2-3
D gene: TRBD2
CDR3 DNA: TGTGCCAGCAGCTCGACTAGCAGGCCAGATACGCAGTATTTT
CDR3 protein: CASSSTSRPDTQYF

clone size: -
V gene: TRBV9
J gene: TRBJ1-4
D gene: -
CDR3 DNA: TGTGCCAGCAGCGTAGGGGAACTAGGAGGTTCCCCTAATGAAAAACTGTTTTTT
CDR3 protein: CASSVGELGGSPNEKLFF

clone size: -
V gene: TRBV25-1
J gene: TRBJ2-3
D gene: TRBD1
CDR3 DNA: TGTGCCAGCAGCGCGGCCCACAGGGGGGGCACAGATACGCAGTATTTT
CDR3 protein: CASSAAHRGGTDTQYF

clone size: -
V gene: TRBV7-8
J gene: TRBJ2-5
D gene: TRBD2
CDR3 DNA: TGTGCCAGCAGCTCCACTAGAGGACTAGCGGAAGAGACCCAGTACTTC
CDR3 protein: CASSSTRGLAEETQYF

clone size: -
V gene: TRBV6-1
J gene: TRBJ1-3
D gene: -
CDR3 DNA: TGTGCCAGCAGTGAAGGGGGGCTGAGAAACACCATATATTTT
CDR3 protein: CASSEGGLRNTIYF

clone size: -
V gene: TRBV15
J gene: TRBJ1-1
D gene: -
CDR3 DNA: TGTGCCACCAGCAGAGGCGGGAACACTGAAGCTTTCTTT
CDR3 protein: CATSRGGNTEAFF

clone size: -
V gene: TRBV11-1
J gene: TRBJ1-1
D gene: -
CDR3 DNA: TGTGCCAGCAGCCCCAACTTAGCGAACACTGAAGCTTTCTTT
CDR3 protein: CASSPNLANTEAFF

clone size: -
V gene: TRBV7-9
J gene: TRBJ2-3
D gene: -
CDR3 DNA: TGTGCCAGCAGCCCCCCAGCAGGGAGCACAGATACGCAGTATTTT
CDR3 protein: CASSPPAGSTDTQYF

clone size: -
V gene: TRBV7-9
J gene: TRBJ2-7
D gene: TRBD2
CDR3 DNA: TGTGCCAGCAGCCCGGGGGGGGAGGCCTACGAGCAGTACTTC
CDR3 protein: CASSPGGEAYEQYF

clone size: -
V gene: TRBV7-2
J gene: TRBJ1-2
D gene: TRBD1
CDR3 DNA: TGTGCCAGCAGCTTAGTTGGGACAGGGGCGGCTGACTATGGCTACACCTTC
CDR3 protein: CASSLVGTGAADYGYTF

clone size: -
V gene: TRBV28
J gene: TRBJ1-1
D gene: -
CDR3 DNA: TGTGCCAGCAGTTTACCCTTGAACACTGAAGCTTTCTTT
CDR3 protein: CASSLPLNTEAFF

clone size: -
V gene: TRBV27
J gene: TRBJ1-2
D gene: -
CDR3 DNA: TGTGCCAGCAGTTTGGTGGGGGCGGGGGGCTATGGCTACACCTTC
CDR3 protein: CASSLVGAGGYGYTF